This TCR beta chain derives from a study of T cell changes during pregnancy in multiple sclerosis (dated by TCRdb to the late 2010s). Turning to the overall study: Changes in the T cell repertoire over the course of pregnancy were examined in this study in women with multiple sclerosis.

Library prep was done by the immunoSEQ multiplex PCR assay. Held by TCRdb, this immuneACCESS table contains in-frame sequences only and omits some clones. Under half of the omission traces to an unresolved V gene where checked; the cause of the rest is unknown. The sample table contains around 92,000 clones; only one count was recorded for 90% to 95% of them. Clones ranked in the top ten supply about 4.5% of the sample. At the junction V is shortened by 0 bases and J by 8 bases, with 16 bases in between. The CDR3 covers 15 residues, taking in both the cysteine and the phenylalanine. Only CDR3 DNA is held: 45 bases, read in frame from base 1. The germline V gene (reference sequence) provides CDR1 MNHNY and CDR2 SVGAGI. For this clone: Its antigen is unknown. No clone much larger than this one lies a single base away; base qualities are absent.

The source of this sequence is a female donor with multiple sclerosis, enrolled in a pregnancy study. The rearrangement combines TRBV6-6 with TRBJ1-2; tentative D gene TRBD1, with 6 bases matching. Material: peripheral blood, obtained in the first trimester of pregnancy. This receptor carries the CDR3 CASSYSRAGGPGYTF. The DNA is as follows: TGTGCCAGCAGTTACTCGAGAGCGGGGGGCCCCGGCTACACCTTC.